This T cell receptor (beta chain) was profiled in a study of blood T cell repertoires in COVID-19. Profiling relied on immunoSEQ multiplex PCR, and the TCRdb table lists in-frame clones only, not all of them. Of 25,000 to 30,000 clones in the sample, 70% to 90% were seen once. The V gene's germline CDR1 is SGHNT and CDR2 YYREEE (reference sequence). This CDR3 is 16 amino acids long. Between the trimmed V and J ends, which lost 0 bases and 6 bases, there was a span of 13 bases. The sequence was collected from a human donor in a cohort sampled during active COVID-19. Material for sequencing was peripheral blood. V usage is TRBV5-4 and J usage is TRBJ1-6; TRBD1 might be the D (5 bases). DNA for the CDR3: TGTGCCAGCAGCTTGGGAGGAGGGGAAAGTAATTCACCCCTCCACTTT. This gives the protein CASSLGGGESNSPLHF.